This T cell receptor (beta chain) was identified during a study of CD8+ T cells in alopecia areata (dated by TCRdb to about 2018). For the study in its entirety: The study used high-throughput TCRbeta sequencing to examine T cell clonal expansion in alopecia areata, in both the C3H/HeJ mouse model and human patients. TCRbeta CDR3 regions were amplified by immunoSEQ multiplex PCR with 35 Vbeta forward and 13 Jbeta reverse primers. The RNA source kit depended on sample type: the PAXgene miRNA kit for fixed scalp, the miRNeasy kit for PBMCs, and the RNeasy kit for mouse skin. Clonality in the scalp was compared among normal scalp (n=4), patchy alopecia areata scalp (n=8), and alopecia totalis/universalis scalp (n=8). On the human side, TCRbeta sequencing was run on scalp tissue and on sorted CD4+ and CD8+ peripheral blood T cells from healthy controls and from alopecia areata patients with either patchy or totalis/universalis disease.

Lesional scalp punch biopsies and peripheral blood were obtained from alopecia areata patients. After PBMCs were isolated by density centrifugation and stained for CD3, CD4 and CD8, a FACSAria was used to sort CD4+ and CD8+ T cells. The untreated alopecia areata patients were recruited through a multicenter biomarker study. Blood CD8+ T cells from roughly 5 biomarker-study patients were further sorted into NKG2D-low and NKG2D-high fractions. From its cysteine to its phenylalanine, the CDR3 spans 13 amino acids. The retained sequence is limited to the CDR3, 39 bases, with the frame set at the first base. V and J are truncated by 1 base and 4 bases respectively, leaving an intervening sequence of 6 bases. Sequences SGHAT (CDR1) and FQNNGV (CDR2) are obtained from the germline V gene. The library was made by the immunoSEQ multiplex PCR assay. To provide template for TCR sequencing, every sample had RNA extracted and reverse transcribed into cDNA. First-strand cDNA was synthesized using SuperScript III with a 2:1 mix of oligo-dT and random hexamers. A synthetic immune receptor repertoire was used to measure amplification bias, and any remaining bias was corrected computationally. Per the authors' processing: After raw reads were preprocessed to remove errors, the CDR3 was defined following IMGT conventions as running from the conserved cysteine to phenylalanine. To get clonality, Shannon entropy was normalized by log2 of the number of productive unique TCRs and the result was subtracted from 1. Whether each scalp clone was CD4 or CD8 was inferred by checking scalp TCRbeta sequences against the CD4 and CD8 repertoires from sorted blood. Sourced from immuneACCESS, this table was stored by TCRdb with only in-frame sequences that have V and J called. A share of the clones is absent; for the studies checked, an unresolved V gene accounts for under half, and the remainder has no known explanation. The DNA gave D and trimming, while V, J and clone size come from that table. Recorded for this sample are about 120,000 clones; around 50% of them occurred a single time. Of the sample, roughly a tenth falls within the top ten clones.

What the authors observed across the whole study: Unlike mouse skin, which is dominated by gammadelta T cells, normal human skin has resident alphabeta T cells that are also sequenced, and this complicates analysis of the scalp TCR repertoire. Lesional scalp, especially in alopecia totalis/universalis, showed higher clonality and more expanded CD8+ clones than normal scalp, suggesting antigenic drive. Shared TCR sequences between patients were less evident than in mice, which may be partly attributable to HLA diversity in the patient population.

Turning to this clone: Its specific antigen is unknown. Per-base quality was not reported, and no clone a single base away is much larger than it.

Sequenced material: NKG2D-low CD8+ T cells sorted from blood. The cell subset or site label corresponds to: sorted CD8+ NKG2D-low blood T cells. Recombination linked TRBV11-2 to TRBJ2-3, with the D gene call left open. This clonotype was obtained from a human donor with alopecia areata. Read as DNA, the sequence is TGTGCCAGCAGCTTAGGCAGGTCAGATACGCAGTATTTT. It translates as CASSLGRSDTQYF.